The subject of this entry is one TCR beta chain. Unique molecular identifiers were used to barcode this TCRbeta library. TCRdb reprocessed the PCR reads via MiXCR and lists one record per CDR3 protein. The repertoire consists of around 370,000 distinct CDR3 sequences, with about 9.4% occurring once and the leading ten covering roughly 2.5%. The V end lost 4 bases, the J end lost 0 bases, and 22 bases lay between the germline ends. The CDR3 spans 20 residues. The germline V gene has CDR1 ENHRY and CDR2 SYGVKD. This entry belongs to a study of T-cell reconstitution after alpha-beta-depleted transplantation in children.

The clonotype originates from a human donor who donated a stem cell graft to a child with acute lymphoblastic leukemia. The genes are TRBV10-3 and TRBJ2-6; D possibly matches TRBD1 or TRBD2 (6 bases each). This specimen consisted of PBMCs from the stem cell graft donor, obtained from the stem cell graft. The chain's CDR3 is CAISARGRVQTGSGANVLTF. CDR3 DNA sequence: TGTGCCATCAGTGCTCGGGGGCGCGTCCAGACTGGCTCTGGGGCCAACGTCCTGACTTTC.